These 28 T cell receptor beta chains originate from one sample sequenced in a study of blood T cell repertoires in COVID-19. TCRdb keeps only in-frame clones here, not all; method: immunoSEQ multiplex PCR. The sample carries tens of thousands of clones, around 88% recorded once. Sample: peripheral blood. The receptor source for this set is a man in his 60s with acute or convalescent COVID-19.

This chain uses TRBV12-3 or TRBV12-4 with TRBJ2-2; no firm D call. The CDR3 contains 13 residues. Trimming left V 7 bases short and J 5 bases short, with 11 bases between. CDR3 sequence: CASTPRETGELFF. CDR3 DNA: TGTGCCAGCACCCCTCGCGAGACCGGGGAGCTGTTTTTT.

Only a few counts were recorded for this clone. V is TRBV19 and J is TRBJ1-1; 9 bases align to TRBD1. CDR1 is LNHDA, CDR2 SQIVND, per germline (reference sequence). The CDR3 has 19 amino acids. Losses at the gene ends were 1 base for V and 6 bases for J; bases not matched to a gene: 18. CDR3 DNA: TGTGCCAGTAGTATAGGGGTCCGGGACAGGGATTTCGGATCGGCTGAAGCTTTCTTT. Its protein is CASSIGVRDRDFGSAEAFF.

This clone has just a few counts. The genes are TRBV6-5 and TRBJ2-7, with a weak D call TRBD1 (5 bases). The CDR3 contains 15 residues. With 5 bases removed from V and 0 bases from J, the gap between germline ends came to 14 bases. CDR1 and CDR2 from the germline V gene are MNHEY and SVGAGI. The CDR3 nucleotides are TGTGCCAGCAGTCAACGACAGAGTCACTCCTACGAGCAGTACTTC. It encodes CASSQRQSHSYEQYF.

This clone was found once. The chain combines TRBV5-8 with TRBJ2-7; tentatively, D is TRBD1 (7 bases). Trimming stripped 2 bases from V and 0 bases from J, with 15 bases between. The germline V gene has CDR1 SGHTS and CDR2 YDEGEE. There are 16 residues in the CDR3. In nucleotides, the CDR3 is TGTGCCAGCAGCTTAGGCGCGGGACAGTACTCCTACGAGCAGTACTTC. Its translation is CASSLGAGQYSYEQYF.

The rearrangement uses TRBV27 and TRBJ2-1; TRBD2 might be the D (6 bases). With 5 bases removed from V and 0 bases from J, the gap between germline ends came to 17 bases. CDR1 MNHEY and CDR2 SMNVEV come from the germline V gene (reference sequence). This CDR3 spans 17 amino acids. CDR3: CASSIGGNPSSYNEQFF. In nucleotides, the CDR3 is TGTGCCAGCAGTATTGGGGGGAACCCTAGCTCCTACAATGAGCAGTTCTTC.

V is TRBV18 and J is TRBJ1-2; 10 bases are a match to TRBD1. CDR1 KGHSH and CDR2 LQKENI come from the germline V gene. The CDR3 totals 14 residues. Trimming took 1 base from V and 8 from J; bases not matched to a gene: 4. CDR3: CASSPQDRGQGYTF. The CDR3 DNA is TGTGCCAGCTCACCACAAGACAGGGGGCAAGGCTACACCTTC. The full variable domain, with the rest looked up from reference TRBV18 and TRBJ1-2, is NAGVMQNPRHLVRRRGQEARLRCSPMKGHSHVYWYRQLPEEGLKFMVYLQKENIIDESGMPKERFSAEFPKEGPSILRIQQVVRGDSAAYFCASSPQDRGQGYTFGSGTRLTVV.

The chain links TRBV28 to TRBJ2-3, with D possibly matching TRBD1 (6 bases). The CDR3 totals 15 residues. In germline, CDR1 is MDHEN, CDR2 SYDVKM. The V end was cut by 2 bases, the J end by 2 bases, with 11 bases between. CDR3 in DNA: TGTGCCAGCAGTTTAGCAGGGGCCAACACAGATACGCAGTATTTT. Residues: CASSLAGANTDTQYF.

This CDR3 reads CASSDNLRGKTQYF. As DNA, the CDR3 is TGTGCCAGCAGTGACAACCTCAGGGGAAAGACCCAGTACTTC. This sequence joins TRBV6-1 and TRBJ2-5, with D tentatively TRBD1 (6 bases). The CDR3 is made up of 14 amino acids. The germline V and J ends were trimmed by 3 bases and 6 bases, with 14 bases remaining between them. Looked up from germline, CDR1 is MNHNS and CDR2 is SASEGT.

V is TRBV5-1 and J is TRBJ2-1; 11 bases map to TRBD2. The CDR3 is 15 residues long. The V gene end was trimmed by 1 base and the J gene end by 6 bases; junction bases not matched to a gene: 3. The germline gives CDR1 SGHRS, CDR2 YFSETQ. The CDR3 DNA is TGCGCCAGCAGCTTGAAACTAGCGGGAGCCAATGAGCAGTTCTTC. Its translation is CASSLKLAGANEQFF.

The chain joins TRBV27 to TRBJ2-7, with D tentatively TRBD1 (5 bases). The ends were cut back, 4 bases at V and 1 base at J, with 17 bases in the middle. Germline assignment: CDR1 MNHEY and CDR2 SMNVEV (reference sequence). The CDR3 is 16 amino acids. The DNA for the CDR3 is TGTGCCAGCAGTTCATATACCCCCCGACAGTCCTACGAGCAGTACTTC. Translated, it gives CASSSYTPRQSYEQYF.

V usage is TRBV19 and J usage is TRBJ2-3; TRBD2 matches at 9 bases. Germline values: CDR1 LNHDA, CDR2 SQIVND (reference sequence). There are 14 residues in the CDR3. The trim removed 5 bases at V and 6 bases at J, leaving 6 bases unmatched. As DNA, the CDR3 is TGTGCCAGTAGTCCCGGGACTAGCAGTGATACGCAGTATTTT. It encodes CASSPGTSSDTQYF.

V is TRBV2 and J is TRBJ2-3; D perhaps matches TRBD1 (5 bases). The CDR3 runs 15 residues. CDR1 SNHLY and CDR2 FYNNEI come from the germline V gene. V shed 7 bases and J shed 0 bases, with 14 bases lying between them. As DNA, the CDR3 is TGTGCCAGCACCAGGGCAAGACCTAGCACAGATACGCAGTATTTT. Its translation: CASTRARPSTDTQYF.

This chain connects TRBV29-1 to TRBJ2-1; a possible D gene is TRBD1 (6 bases). The CDR3 sequence is 13 residues long. The ends were cut back, 1 base at V and 3 bases at J, with 7 bases in the middle. Germline V gene sequence: CDR1 SQVTM, CDR2 ANQGSEA. The CDR3 spells CSVEGTVYNEQFF. As DNA, the CDR3 is TGCAGCGTTGAAGGGACAGTCTACAATGAGCAGTTCTTC.

The genes are TRBV7-9 and TRBJ2-3; D perhaps matches TRBD2 (6 bases). The CDR3 consists of 15 residues. CDR1 SEHNR and CDR2 FQNEAQ come from the germline V gene (reference sequence). Trimming took 5 bases from V and 4 from J, leaving 16 bases between them. CDR3 nucleotides: TGTGCCAGCAGCCTTACCCGGGAGCCCCCAGATACGCAGTATTTT. Translation gives CASSLTREPPDTQYF. The full variable domain, in which reference TRBV7-9 and TRBJ2-3 provide the parts outside the CDR3, is DTGVSQNPRHKITKRGQNVTFRCDPISEHNRLYWYRQTLGQGPEFLTYFQNEAQLEKSRLLSDRFSAERPKGSFSTLEIQRTEQGDSAMYLCASSLTREPPDTQYFGPGTRLTVL.

This chain connects TRBV19 to TRBJ1-5; possibly TRBD1 for D (5 bases). CDR1 is LNHDA, CDR2 SQIVND, per germline (reference sequence). With 2 bases removed from V and 9 bases from J, the gap between germline ends came to 14 bases. The CDR3 is made up of 14 amino acids. The CDR3 DNA sequence: TGTGCCAGTAGTATAACGGGCCCGGGGGGGCCCCAGCATTTT. It encodes CASSITGPGGPQHF.

V usage is TRBV9 and J usage is TRBJ2-1; 9 bases match TRBD2. Trimming took 3 bases from V and 4 from J; bases not matched to a gene: 5. The CDR3 is 15 residues long. CDR1 and CDR2 from the germline V gene are SGDLS and YYNGEE. The CDR3 is CASSAGLAEYNEQFF. Written as DNA, the CDR3 is TGTGCCAGCAGCGCGGGACTAGCCGAGTACAATGAGCAGTTCTTC.

The chain joins TRBV2 to TRBJ2-7; TRBD2 is a possible D gene (6 bases). Looked up from germline, CDR1 is SNHLY and CDR2 is FYNNEI. The CDR3 has 15 amino acids. The germline V and J ends were trimmed by 8 bases and 2 bases, with 19 bases remaining between them. CDR3 nucleotide sequence: TGTGCCAGCGGAAAACGCGGGACTGGGGCCTACGAGCAGTACTTC. Residues: CASGKRGTGAYEQYF.

This chain connects TRBV27 to TRBJ2-1, with TRBD1 as a possible D gene (6 bases). V was pared by 2 bases and J by 3 bases, with 8 bases between. CDR1 MNHEY and CDR2 SMNVEV come from the germline V gene (reference sequence). The CDR3 totals 14 residues. This CDR3 is CASSLEGGYNEQFF. In nucleotides, the CDR3 is TGTGCCAGCAGTTTAGAAGGGGGCTACAATGAGCAGTTCTTC.

The chain uses TRBV7-9 and TRBJ1-5; 8 positions agree with TRBD1. CDR1 and CDR2 from the germline V gene are SEHNR and FQNEAQ (reference sequence). CDR3 length: 14 amino acids. After removal of 0 bases from V and 7 bases from J, the junction contained 2 bases not matched to a gene. The DNA for the CDR3 is TGTGCCAGCAGCTTAGCCACAGGGGGACAGCCCCAGCATTTT. Protein sequence: CASSLATGGQPQHF.

The chain combines TRBV9 with TRBJ1-1; no clear D. Germline CDR1 reads SGDLS; CDR2 reads YYNGEE. Trimming pared 4 bases from V and 1 base from J, leaving 8 bases between. This CDR3 comprises 13 residues. Written as DNA, the CDR3 is TGTGCCAGCAGCCCCCGTCCGAACACTGAAGCTTTCTTT. It encodes CASSPRPNTEAFF.

This clone appeared once. The V call is TRBV10-2, the J call TRBJ1-2; D unclear. V lost 3 bases to trimming and J lost 4 bases, with 9 bases between them. Germline V gene data show CDR1 as WSHSY and CDR2 as SAAADI. The CDR3 spans 13 residues. CDR3 nucleotide sequence: TGCGCCAGCAGTGATGGCAGACTCTATGGCTACACCTTC. This sequence encodes CASSDGRLYGYTF.

The DNA of the CDR3 is TGTGCCAGCAGCTCCCCCCTATACAGGCCCGCTTCGAACACCGGGGAGCTGTTTTTT. Translating gives CASSSPLYRPASNTGELFF. The genes are TRBV7-9 and TRBJ2-2, with D possibly matching TRBD1 (5 bases). This CDR3 spans 19 amino acids. Trimming left V 4 bases short and J 0 bases short, with 21 bases between. The germline V gene has CDR1 SEHNR and CDR2 FQNEAQ (reference sequence).

The V gene is TRBV5-1, the J gene TRBJ2-3; 10 bases map to TRBD1. The CDR3 length is 15 residues. Germline trimming cut 3 bases from V and 4 bases from J; bases unmatched to any gene: 5. CDR1 and CDR2 (germline): SGHRS, YFSETQ. The CDR3 loop is CASSWGTGVPDTQYF. The CDR3 nucleotides read TGCGCCAGCAGCTGGGGGACAGGGGTACCAGATACGCAGTATTTT.

The chain has TRBV28 and TRBJ1-2; 7 bases are shared with TRBD1. The length of the CDR3 is 14 residues. Germline V gene lookup returns CDR1 MDHEN and CDR2 SYDVKM. Trimming cost V 6 bases and J 8 bases; bases outside gene matches: 12. In DNA, the CDR3 is TGTGCCAGCAGGGCGGGACAGCTCTCAAGCGGCTACACCTTC. Encoded protein: CASRAGQLSSGYTF.

The J gene is TRBJ1-6, the V gene TRBV5-4, with D unresolved. V lost 4 bases to trimming and J lost 7 bases, with 15 bases between them. This CDR3 is built from 15 residues. CDR1 is SGHNT and CDR2 is YYREEE in the germline V gene (reference sequence). The CDR3 DNA reads TGTGCCAGCAGCCCGTCGTCTAGGTGGAATTCACCCCTCCACTTT. The encoded protein is CASSPSSRWNSPLHF.

The rearrangement links TRBV29-1 to TRBJ2-2; 10 nucleotides agree with TRBD1. J lost 6 bases, V lost 6 bases, and 1 base had no gene match. CDR1 SQVTM and CDR2 ANQGSEA come from the germline V gene. The CDR3 totals 12 residues. The CDR3 sequence: CSVGQGSGELFF. The CDR3, as DNA: TGCAGCGTGGGACAGGGGTCCGGGGAGCTGTTTTTT.

The chain has TRBV4-2 and TRBJ2-1; 8 bases agree with TRBD2. This CDR3 is 16 amino acids long. Germline loops: CDR1 LGHNA, CDR2 YNFKEQ. J lost 3 bases, V lost 1 base, and 5 bases had no gene match. In nucleotides, the CDR3 is TGTGCCAGCAGCCAAGCCACTAGCGGAGTCTACAATGAGCAGTTCTTC. Protein sequence: CASSQATSGVYNEQFF.

This chain connects TRBV5-1 to TRBJ2-3; 13 bases match TRBD2. Germline-derived CDR1 and CDR2 are SGHRS and YFSETQ. The CDR3 runs to 17 residues. V gave up 4 bases and J gave up 1 base; unmatched junction bases: 6. As DNA, the CDR3 is TGCGCCAGCAGCGGCGGGACTAGCGGGGCTGGCACAGATACGCAGTATTTT. It is translated as CASSGGTSGAGTDTQYF.